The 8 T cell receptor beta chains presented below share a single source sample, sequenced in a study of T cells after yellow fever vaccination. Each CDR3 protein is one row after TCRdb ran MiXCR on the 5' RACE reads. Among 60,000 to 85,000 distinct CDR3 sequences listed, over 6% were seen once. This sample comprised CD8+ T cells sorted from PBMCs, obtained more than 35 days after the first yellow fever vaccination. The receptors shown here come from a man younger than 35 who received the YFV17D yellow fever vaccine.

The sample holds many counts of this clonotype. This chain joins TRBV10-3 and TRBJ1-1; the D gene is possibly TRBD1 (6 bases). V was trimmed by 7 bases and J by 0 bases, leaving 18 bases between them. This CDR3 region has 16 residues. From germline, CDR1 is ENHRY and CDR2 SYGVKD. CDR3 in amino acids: CAIIEGGAGVNTEAFF. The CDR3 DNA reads TGTGCCATCATTGAAGGGGGTGCAGGAGTGAACACTGAAGCTTTCTTT.

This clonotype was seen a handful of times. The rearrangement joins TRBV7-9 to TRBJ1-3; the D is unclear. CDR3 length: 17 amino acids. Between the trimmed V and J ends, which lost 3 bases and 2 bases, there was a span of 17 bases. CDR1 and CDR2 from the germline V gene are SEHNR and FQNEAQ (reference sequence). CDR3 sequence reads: CASSFGLVNSAGNTIYF. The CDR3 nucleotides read TGTGCCAGCAGCTTTGGGTTGGTCAACTCTGCTGGAAACACCATATATTTT.

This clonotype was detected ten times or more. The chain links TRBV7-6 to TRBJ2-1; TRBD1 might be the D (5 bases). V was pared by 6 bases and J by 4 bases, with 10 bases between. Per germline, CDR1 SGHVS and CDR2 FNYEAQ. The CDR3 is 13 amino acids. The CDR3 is CASSSTAYNEQFF. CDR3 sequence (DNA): TGTGCCAGCAGTTCGACAGCTTACAATGAGCAGTTCTTC.

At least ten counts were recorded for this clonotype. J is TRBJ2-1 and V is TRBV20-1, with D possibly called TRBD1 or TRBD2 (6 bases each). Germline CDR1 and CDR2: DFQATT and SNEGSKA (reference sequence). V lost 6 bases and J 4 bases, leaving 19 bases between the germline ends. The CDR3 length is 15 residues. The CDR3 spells CSALGSGGTYNEQFF. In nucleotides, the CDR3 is TGCAGTGCCCTAGGGTCCGGGGGCACATACAATGAGCAGTTCTTC.

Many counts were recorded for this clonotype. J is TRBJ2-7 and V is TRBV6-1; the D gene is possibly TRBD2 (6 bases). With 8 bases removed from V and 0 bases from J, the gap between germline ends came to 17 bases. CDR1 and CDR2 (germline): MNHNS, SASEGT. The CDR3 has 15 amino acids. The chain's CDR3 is CASGLGGDGSYEQYF. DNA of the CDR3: TGTGCCAGCGGATTGGGAGGCGACGGCTCCTACGAGCAGTACTTC.

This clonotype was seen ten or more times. The CDR3 sequence: CASSFNWGGDSAGHEQFF. CDR3 bases: TGTGCCAGCAGTTTCAATTGGGGGGGGGACTCGGCGGGCCATGAGCAGTTCTTC. This chain uses TRBV12-3 or TRBV12-4 with TRBJ2-1, with 7 bases lining up with TRBD2. The CDR3 is 18 residues long. V trimming: 3 bases; J trimming: 8 bases; junction bases outside the gene matches: 19.

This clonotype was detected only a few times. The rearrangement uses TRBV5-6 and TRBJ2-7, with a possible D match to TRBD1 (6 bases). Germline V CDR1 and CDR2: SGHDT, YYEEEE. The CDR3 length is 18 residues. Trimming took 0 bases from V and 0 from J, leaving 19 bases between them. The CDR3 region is CASSLVYSRGTHSYEQYF. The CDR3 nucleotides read TGTGCCAGCAGCTTGGTATACAGCAGGGGCACTCACTCCTACGAGCAGTACTTC.

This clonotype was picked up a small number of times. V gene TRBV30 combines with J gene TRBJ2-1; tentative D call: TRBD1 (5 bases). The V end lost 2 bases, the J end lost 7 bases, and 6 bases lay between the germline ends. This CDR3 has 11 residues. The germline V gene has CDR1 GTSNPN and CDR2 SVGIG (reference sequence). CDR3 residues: CAWSPGNEQFF. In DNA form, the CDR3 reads TGTGCCTGGAGTCCAGGGAATGAGCAGTTCTTC.